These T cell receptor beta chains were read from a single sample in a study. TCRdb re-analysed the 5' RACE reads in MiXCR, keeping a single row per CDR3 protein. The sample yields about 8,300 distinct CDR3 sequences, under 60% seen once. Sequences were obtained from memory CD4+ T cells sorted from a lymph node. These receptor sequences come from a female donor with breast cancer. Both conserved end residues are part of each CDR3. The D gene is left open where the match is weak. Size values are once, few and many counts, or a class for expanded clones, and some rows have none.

CASSGQDQPQHF TGTGCCAGCTCCGGGCAGGATCAGCCCCAGCATTTT 12 TRBJ1-5 TRBV18 NA NA
CATKTSATNEKLFF TGTGCCACCAAGACCTCTGCGACTAATGAAAAACTGTTTTTT 14 TRBJ1-4 TRBV6-5 NA NA
CASRTGAGTGGVETQYF TGTGCCAGCAGAACAGGGGCCGGGACAGGGGGCGTGGAGACCCAGTACTTC 17 TRBJ2-5 TRBV6-5 TRBD1 NA
CASSFSILGLAASNEQFF TGTGCCAGCAGCTTTTCCATTTTGGGACTAGCGGCTTCCAATGAGCAGTTCTTC 18 TRBJ2-1 TRBV5-4 TRBD2 NA
CASNGLGHSNTEAFF TGTGCCAGCAATGGACTTGGTCATTCGAACACTGAAGCTTTCTTT 15 TRBJ1-1 TRBV6-1 NA few
CAWRMEANTEAFF TGTGCCTGGAGAATGGAGGCTAACACTGAAGCTTTCTTT 13 TRBJ1-1 TRBV30 NA few
CSKLAGEYDEQFF TGCAGCAAACTAGCGGGAGAGTATGATGAGCAGTTCTTC 13 TRBJ2-1 TRBV20-1 TRBD2 NA
CASSVEGSGRGTDTQYF TGTGCCAGCAGCGTAGAAGGGAGCGGGAGGGGAACAGATACGCAGTATTTT 17 TRBJ2-3 TRBV9 TRBD2 NA
CASSAGQNYGYTF TGTGCCAGCAGCGCGGGACAGAACTATGGCTACACCTTC 13 TRBJ1-2 TRBV7-2 TRBD1 few
CASKQMLNYGYTF TGTGCCAGCAAACAGATGTTAAACTATGGCTACACCTTC 13 TRBJ1-2 TRBV2 NA NA
CASSQGPNEKLFF TGCGCCAGCAGCCAGGGGCCTAATGAAAAACTGTTTTTT 13 TRBJ1-4 TRBV4-1 NA few
CSVERQENTEAFF TGCAGCGTTGAACGTCAGGAGAACACTGAAGCTTTCTTT 13 TRBJ1-1 TRBV29-1 NA NA
CASSLVRGAPLRNEQYF TGTGCCAGCAGCTTAGTTCGGGGGGCGCCCCTGCGTAACGAGCAGTACTTC 17 TRBJ2-7 TRBV13 NA few
CAITDGNTGELFF TGTGCCATTACCGACGGGAACACCGGGGAGCTGTTTTTT 13 TRBJ2-2 TRBV6-5 NA NA
CSGGSGSPQTQYF TGCAGTGGGGGTAGCGGGAGTCCCCAGACCCAGTACTTC 13 TRBJ2-5 TRBV20-1 TRBD2 few
CASRPSFSDEQFF TGTGCCAGCAGACCTTCTTTCAGCGACGAGCAGTTCTTC 13 TRBJ2-1 TRBV28 NA few
CSVNQGTNEKLFF TGCAGCGTCAACCAGGGTACTAATGAAAAACTGTTTTTT 13 TRBJ1-4 TRBV29-1 NA NA
CSLIRDTNTGELFF TGCAGCCTTATCCGGGACACAAACACCGGGGAGCTGTTTTTT 14 TRBJ2-2 TRBV20-1 NA NA
CASSPAGALENIQYF TGTGCCAGCAGCCCGGCGGGGGCGCTGGAAAACATTCAGTACTTC 15 TRBJ2-4 TRBV12-3/TRBV12-4 NA NA
CASSPSRGAQETQYF TGTGCCAGCTCACCCTCGCGGGGGGCGCAGGAGACCCAGTACTTC 15 TRBJ2-5 TRBV18 TRBD2 NA
CASSEYRSTDMNTEAFF TGTGCCAGCAGTGAATATAGATCGACCGACATGAACACTGAAGCTTTCTTT 17 TRBJ1-1 TRBV25-1 NA few
CASSWGQGTDTQYF TGCGCCAGCAGCTGGGGACAGGGCACAGATACGCAGTATTTT 14 TRBJ2-3 TRBV5-1 TRBD1 NA
CASSLSPGRGPADGYTF TGCGCCAGCAGCTTGTCTCCCGGAAGGGGGCCCGCGGATGGCTACACCTTC 17 TRBJ1-2 TRBV5-1 TRBD1 NA
CASSLRTSGRNSYNEQFF TGTGCCAGCAGCTTAAGGACTAGCGGGAGGAACTCCTACAATGAGCAGTTCTTC 18 TRBJ2-1 TRBV7-2 TRBD2 NA
CSVVMAASYNEQYF TGCAGCGTTGTGATGGCAGCATCCTACAATGAGCAGTACTTC 14 TRBJ2-5 TRBV29-1 NA NA
CASSPSGLRNTIYF TGTGCCAGCAGTCCTTCAGGTTTACGAAACACCATATATTTT 14 TRBJ1-3 TRBV12-3/TRBV12-4 NA few
CASRGAATNEKLFF TGTGCCAGCAGAGGGGCTGCAACTAATGAAAAACTGTTTTTT 14 TRBJ1-4 TRBV4-2 NA few
CSARELGLSSPEQFF TGCAGTGCTAGGGAACTGGGGTTGTCATCTCCCGAGCAGTTCTTC 15 TRBJ2-1 TRBV20-1 NA NA
CASSPGRRWEQYF TGTGCCAGCAGCCCGGGACGACGGTGGGAGCAGTACTTC 13 TRBJ2-7 TRBV7-8 NA NA
CATENTGELFF TGTGCCACAGAGAACACCGGGGAGCTGTTTTTT 11 TRBJ2-2 TRBV24-1 NA NA
CASSFSNQPQHF TGTGCCAGCAGTTTTAGCAATCAGCCCCAGCATTTT 12 TRBJ1-5 TRBV12-3/TRBV12-4 NA NA
CAVTRGSGELFF TGTGCCGTTACGCGGGGCTCCGGGGAGCTGTTTTTT 12 TRBJ2-2 TRBV25-1 NA few
CASSPLGAGAEEQYF TGTGCCAGCAGCCCATTGGGTGCGGGAGCGGAAGAGCAGTACTTC 15 TRBJ2-7 TRBV7-6 TRBD2 NA
CSAQGQGSYTF TGCAGTGCCCAAGGACAGGGAAGCTACACCTTC 11 TRBJ1-2 TRBV20-1 TRBD1 NA
CASNRAESTDTQYF TGTGCCAGCAACCGAGCGGAAAGCACAGATACGCAGTATTTT 14 TRBJ2-3 TRBV6-1 NA few
CASSPSMNTEAFF TGTGCCAGCAGTCCCTCAATGAACACTGAAGCTTTCTTT 13 TRBJ1-1 TRBV12-3/TRBV12-4 NA NA
CASSLGGNTEAFF TGCGCCAGCAGCTTGGGGGGGAACACTGAAGCTTTCTTT 13 TRBJ1-1 TRBV5-1 NA NA
CASSLGAENIQYF TGTGCCAGCAGTTTGGGGGCCGAGAACATTCAGTACTTC 13 TRBJ2-4 TRBV2 NA once
CASSRRNGGSSYEQYF TGCGCCAGCAGCCGGCGTAACGGGGGGTCCTCCTACGAGCAGTACTTC 16 TRBJ2-7 TRBV5-1 TRBD2 NA
CASSSFVGMNEKLFF TGTGCCAGCAGTTCGTTCGTGGGGATGAATGAAAAACTGTTTTTT 15 TRBJ1-4 TRBV28 NA NA
CSAWGGNYGYTF TGCAGTGCTTGGGGCGGAAACTATGGCTACACCTTC 12 TRBJ1-2 TRBV20-1 NA NA
CASSPFGQGDSYTF TGTGCCAGCTCACCGTTCGGACAGGGAGATAGCTACACCTTC 14 TRBJ1-2 TRBV18 TRBD1 NA
CASSYRRTGGGYGYTF TGTGCCAGCAGTTACCGCCGGACAGGGGGAGGGTATGGCTACACCTTC 16 TRBJ1-2 TRBV6-5 TRBD1 few
CASRGTKNTEAFF TGTGCCTCCAGGGGCACCAAGAACACTGAAGCTTTCTTT 13 TRBJ1-1 TRBV27 NA NA
CASSLTALSGRLNEQLF TGTGCCAGCAGCTTAACGGCGTTGAGCGGGAGGCTCAATGAGCAGCTCTTC 17 TRBJ2-1 TRBV7-3 TRBD2 NA
CASLRDDLYTF TGTGCCAGCCTTCGGGACGACCTCTACACCTTC 11 TRBJ1-2 TRBV9 NA NA
CASSQVGSLREKLFF TGCGCCAGCAGCCAAGTTGGCTCCCTCCGTGAAAAACTGTTTTTT 15 TRBJ1-4 TRBV4-1 NA NA
CASSYSNGIQPQHF TGTGCCAGCAGTTACTCGAACGGCATTCAGCCCCAGCATTTT 14 TRBJ1-5 TRBV6-5 NA NA
CASSDSTSGSNEQFF TGTGCCAGCAGTGACTCGACTAGCGGGAGCAATGAGCAGTTCTTC 15 TRBJ2-1 TRBV6-4 TRBD2 few
CSVGQGTSTDTQYF TGCAGCGTCGGACAGGGGACCTCCACAGATACGCAGTATTTT 14 TRBJ2-3 TRBV29-1 TRBD1 NA
CASGQYALYYGYTF TGTGCCAGCGGTCAGTACGCATTATACTATGGCTACACCTTC 14 TRBJ1-2 TRBV12-3/TRBV12-4 NA NA
CASSEDLGPYGYTF TGTGCCAGCAGCGAGGACCTAGGGCCCTATGGCTACACCTTC 14 TRBJ1-2 TRBV5-6 NA few
CASSLAGLTYEQYF TGTGCCAGCAGTTTAGCGGGGTTAACCTACGAGCAGTACTTC 14 TRBJ2-7 TRBV12-3/TRBV12-4 NA NA
CASSVHGSYGYTF TGTGCCAGCAGTGTCCACGGCAGCTATGGCTACACCTTC 13 TRBJ1-2 TRBV6-1 NA NA
CASSQVGDYAYEQYF TGTGCCAGCAGCCAAGTCGGGGACTATGCCTACGAGCAGTACTTC 15 TRBJ2-7 TRBV4-2 TRBD2 few
CASSWAGTGEYEQYF TGTGCCAGCAGCTGGGCCGGGACAGGGGAGTACGAGCAGTACTTC 15 TRBJ2-7 TRBV7-2 TRBD1 once
CASSLWGGGNQPQHF TGTGCCAGCAGTTTATGGGGGGGCGGCAATCAGCCCCAGCATTTT 15 TRBJ1-5 TRBV12-3/TRBV12-4 NA once
CATSDPQGELFF TGTGCCACCAGTGACCCTCAGGGGGAGCTGTTTTTT 12 TRBJ2-2 TRBV24-1 NA few
CASSSERVAKTQYF TGCGCCAGCAGCTCAGAACGAGTAGCAAAGACCCAGTACTTC 14 TRBJ2-5 TRBV5-1 NA NA